Following are 22 T cell receptor beta chains from one sample sequenced in a study of CD8+CD57+ T cells in acquired aplastic anemia. An expansion of CD8+CD57+ cells by flow cytometry had been shown in patients chosen for sequencing. The template used for profiling TCR beta VDJ and CDR3 was genomic DNA. TCRdb re-derived calls from the reads in MiXCR, one entry per CDR3 protein. The sample has 150,000 to 160,000 distinct CDR3 sequences; approximately 52% are singletons. The sequenced sample was sorted CD4+, CD8+, or CD8+CD57+ T cells (not recorded which) from PBMCs. The receptors come from a human donor with aplastic anemia.

This clonotype was seen many times. The chain recombines TRBV2 with TRBJ1-5; 9 bases map to TRBD1. This CDR3 is 19 amino acids long. The germline V gene has CDR1 SNHLY and CDR2 FYNNEI. Losses at the gene ends were 1 base for V and 0 bases for J; bases not matched to a gene: 10. CDR3 loop: CASSEGGQGQIPSNQPQHF. The CDR3 coding sequence is TGTGCCAGCAGTGAAGGGGGACAGGGCCAAATCCCTAGCAATCAGCCCCAGCATTTT.

Concerning this clonotype: A much larger clone sits a single nucleotide away, making a read error possible. The rearrangement uses TRBV7-7 and TRBJ2-1, with a tentative D call TRBD1 (6 bases). CDR1 SSHAT and CDR2 FNYEAQ come from the germline V gene (reference sequence). This CDR3 has 15 residues. Trimming left V 5 bases short and J 6 bases short, with 17 bases between. Here the CDR3 DNA reads TGTGCCAGCAGCACAGGGACACACGGAAGCAATGAGCAGTTCTTC. Its protein is CASSTGTHGSNEQFF.

This clonotype was observed many times. This chain uses TRBV3-1 with TRBJ2-1; no clear D gene. The germline CDR1 and CDR2 sequences are LGHDT and YNNKEL (reference sequence). Trimming removed 0 bases from V and 6 bases from J, with 15 bases in between. CDR3 size: 16 residues. This CDR3 reads CASSQDIRVQTNEQFF. In DNA form, the CDR3 reads TGTGCCAGCAGCCAAGATATACGGGTACAAACCAATGAGCAGTTCTTC.

This clonotype was recorded at least ten times. This chain connects TRBV29-1 to TRBJ1-1; D remains ambiguous. The CDR3 length is 13 residues. V was clipped by 3 bases and J by 4 bases, with 12 bases between them. Per the germline V gene, CDR1 is SQVTM and CDR2 is ANQGSEA. CDR3 region: CSVDLGWGTEAFF. The CDR3 nucleotides are TGCAGCGTTGATTTGGGGTGGGGCACTGAAGCTTTCTTT.

In its sample, this clonotype was seen many times. The chain links TRBV2 to TRBJ2-7; D remains unclear. Germline V gives CDR1 SNHLY, CDR2 FYNNEI. Trimming removed 2 bases at V and 1 base at J, with 12 bases between. The CDR3 runs to 15 residues. CDR3 in amino acids: CASSEYQTPSYEQYF. The CDR3 DNA is TGTGCCAGCAGTGAATACCAGACTCCTTCCTACGAGCAGTACTTC.

V usage is TRBV13 and J usage is TRBJ1-2; 8 bases match TRBD1. Trimming removed 1 base from V and 8 bases from J; junction bases left unmatched: 12. The CDR3 runs 16 residues. Germline loops: CDR1 PRHDT, CDR2 FYEKMQ (reference sequence). The CDR3 nucleotides are TGTGCCAGCAGCTTAGAGGGGTGGGACAGGAGTCGGGGCTACACCTTC. It yields the protein CASSLEGWDRSRGYTF.

V usage is TRBV6-4 and J usage is TRBJ1-5; D call uncertain. This CDR3 spans 14 amino acids. The germline V and J ends were trimmed by 2 bases and 10 bases, with 15 bases remaining between them. Germline lookup yields CDR1 MRHNA and CDR2 SNTAGT. The CDR3 reads CASSDPRLHIPQHF. The CDR3 region has the DNA TGTGCCAGCAGTGACCCGAGATTACATATTCCCCAGCATTTT.

The gene calls are TRBV19 and TRBJ2-1, with D uncertain. This CDR3 has 15 amino acids. Germline loops: CDR1 LNHDA, CDR2 SQIVND (reference sequence). The germline V and J ends were trimmed by 1 base and 8 bases, with 15 bases remaining between them. The DNA of the CDR3 is TGTGCCAGTAGTATAGCTGTGGGTCACGGCTATGAGCAGTTCTTC. Protein: CASSIAVGHGYEQFF.

The V call is TRBV6-1, the J call TRBJ1-2; 9 nucleotides match TRBD1. The CDR3 is 14 residues long. V shed 4 bases and J 5 bases; nucleotides not matched to a gene: 5. Germline V gene data show CDR1 as MNHNS and CDR2 as SASEGT. In nucleotides, the CDR3 is TGTGCCAGCAGTGCCTCAGGACAGGGGTATGGCTACACCTTC. Its translation is CASSASGQGYGYTF.

This clonotype was recorded once. This sequence joins TRBV7-2 and TRBJ1-2; possible D gene TRBD1, 6 bases. The CDR3 loop spans 17 amino acids. V lost 0 bases to trimming and J lost 4 bases, with 18 bases between them. Per the germline V gene, CDR1 is SGHTA and CDR2 is FQGNSA. The CDR3 here is CASSLAGGLGRIYGYTF. CDR3 nucleotide sequence: TGTGCCAGCAGCTTAGCAGGGGGATTGGGACGGATCTATGGCTACACCTTC.

The chain carries TRBV7-2 and TRBJ2-7, with 7 bases matching TRBD1. The ends lost 5 bases at V and 7 bases at J; junction bases unmatched: 11. CDR1 SGHTA and CDR2 FQGNSA come from the germline V gene. The CDR3 loop spans 14 amino acids. The CDR3 here is CASSARQGAGEQYF. Written as DNA, the CDR3 is TGTGCCAGCAGCGCCCGACAGGGTGCGGGTGAGCAGTACTTC.

CDR3 in DNA: TGTGCCAGCAGCCGAGGGGGGTCTTCTAGCGGCACAGATACGCAGTATTTT. Protein: CASSRGGSSSGTDTQYF. The rearrangement joins TRBV11-1 to TRBJ2-3, with D perhaps TRBD1 or TRBD2 (6 bases each). CDR3 length equals 17 residues. Germline CDR1 SGHAT, CDR2 FQDESV (reference sequence). V lost 5 bases, J lost 1 base, and 19 bases lay in between.

Note on this clonotype: Given a much more abundant clone one base away, this may be a read error. The chain carries TRBV7-9 and TRBJ1-5, with a weak D call TRBD1 (5 bases). The V and J ends lost 1 base and 6 bases respectively, with 13 bases between them. The V gene's germline CDR1 is SEHNR and CDR2 FQNEAQ (reference sequence). This CDR3 has 15 residues. CDR3 coding DNA: TGTGCCAGCAGCTTAGAACAGCCTGGGGGTCAGCCCCAGCATTTT. This codes for CASSLEQPGGQPQHF.

This chain links TRBV29-1 with TRBJ1-2; unclear D gene. CDR1 is SQVTM and CDR2 is ANQGSEA in the germline V gene. The germline V and J ends were trimmed by 8 bases and 6 bases, with 13 bases remaining between them. CDR3 length: 11 amino acids. The CDR3 sequence is CSLPWEDGYTF. CDR3 nucleotide sequence: TGCAGCTTACCGTGGGAGGATGGCTACACCTTC.

This clonotype has more than one count but fewer than ten. The chain couples TRBV27 to TRBJ1-4; TRBD1 might be the D (5 bases). V lost 0 bases, J lost 5 bases, and 16 bases lay in between. The CDR3 sequence is 17 residues long. Germline V CDR1 and CDR2: MNHEY, SMNVEV (reference sequence). CDR3 protein: CASSLSSWGGTNEKLFF. The CDR3 region has the DNA TGTGCCAGCAGTTTATCGTCATGGGGCGGAACAAATGAAAAACTGTTTTTT.

Many counts were recorded for this clonotype. CDR3 amino acids: CSARQLQGLRTDTQYF. The CDR3 DNA reads TGCAGTGCTAGACAACTACAGGGACTACGCACAGATACGCAGTATTTT. This rearrangement joins TRBV20-1 to TRBJ2-3, with D maybe TRBD2 (7 bases). The germline gives CDR1 DFQATT, CDR2 SNEGSKA (reference sequence). The germline V and J ends were trimmed by 2 bases and 1 base, with 16 bases remaining between them. The length of the CDR3 is 16 residues.

V and J are TRBV2 and TRBJ2-1; 10 positions agree with TRBD2. Germline assignment: CDR1 SNHLY and CDR2 FYNNEI. The CDR3 is made up of 15 amino acids. J lost 3 bases, V lost 6 bases, and 5 bases had no gene match. The CDR3 bases are TGTGCCAGCAGCGGCGGACTAGCGGACTACAATGAGCAGTTCTTC. The encoded protein is CASSGGLADYNEQFF.

This clonotype was counted many times. J is TRBJ1-5 and V is TRBV2, with D hard to call. The length of the CDR3 is 16 residues. V dropped 6 bases and J dropped 2 bases, with 17 bases sitting between them. CDR1 is SNHLY, CDR2 FYNNEI, per germline. The CDR3 DNA follows: TGTGCCAGCAGGATAGGACGTAAAACCCGCAATCAGCCCCAGCATTTT. This codes for CASRIGRKTRNQPQHF. The variable domain in full, with the rest retrieved from reference TRBV2 and TRBJ1-5, is EPEVTQTPSHQVTQMGQEVILRCVPISNHLYFYWYRQILGQKVEFLVSFYNNEISEKSEIFDDQFSVERPDGSNFTLKIRSTKLEDSAMYFCASRIGRKTRNQPQHFGDGTRLSIL.

This clonotype has just a few counts. V gene TRBV19 combines with J gene TRBJ1-6; no clear D. CDR1 is LNHDA, CDR2 SQIVND, per germline (reference sequence). This CDR3 is 14 amino acids long. The V end lost 5 bases, the J end lost 7 bases, and 12 bases lay between the germline ends. DNA of the CDR3: TGTGCCAGTAGTCGGGAAGTGCCCAATTCACCCCTCCACTTT. It codes for CASSREVPNSPLHF.

The V call is TRBV29-1, the J call TRBJ2-5, with D possibly being TRBD2 (7 bases). Trimming took off 5 bases at V and 4 bases at J, with 17 bases between the two ends. CDR1 is SQVTM, CDR2 ANQGSEA, per germline. This CDR3 has 14 residues. CDR3 sequence (DNA): TGCAGCGTTCCTCTGGAGGGGGAGGGAGAGACCCAGTACTTC. Translating it yields CSVPLEGEGETQYF.

The chain has TRBV29-1 and TRBJ2-1, with D possibly matching TRBD1 (6 bases). From germline, CDR1 is SQVTM and CDR2 ANQGSEA. Trimming pared 2 bases from V and 10 bases from J, leaving 18 bases between. The CDR3 contains 14 residues. The CDR3 loop reads CSVETVQGPFEQFF. Written as DNA, the CDR3 is TGCAGCGTTGAAACGGTACAGGGACCGTTCGAGCAGTTCTTC.

V gene TRBV20-1 combines with J gene TRBJ2-5; TRBD1 aligns across 9 bases. The junction had 4 bases not matched to a gene; V was cut back by 1 base and J by 1 base. Germline V CDR1 and CDR2: DFQATT, SNEGSKA (reference sequence). The CDR3 totals 15 residues. In DNA, the CDR3 is TGCAGTGCTAGAGGGGACAGGGAAGTCCAAGAGACCCAGTACTTC. Translated: CSARGDREVQETQYF.